These 14 T cell receptor beta chains share one sample of origin, sequenced in a study of blood T cell repertoires in COVID-19. Measured with immunoSEQ multiplex PCR; TCRdb has only the in-frame clones, and not every one. This table holds roughly 250,000 clones, around four fifths found once. Source material: peripheral blood. The source is a woman aged 55-75 years with active or convalescent COVID-19.

J is TRBJ2-1 and V is TRBV25-1, with 10 bases fitting TRBD1. Per the germline V gene, CDR1 is MGHDK and CDR2 is SYGVNS. Trimming cost V 1 base and J 2 bases; bases outside gene matches: 5. The CDR3 is 17 residues long. The CDR3 loop reads CASSELRGQGPYNEQFF. For the CDR3, the DNA is TGTGCCAGCAGTGAATTAAGGGGACAGGGGCCCTACAATGAGCAGTTCTTC.

V is TRBV4-1 and J is TRBJ2-3; 11 nucleotides align to TRBD2. Germline lookup yields CDR1 MGHRA and CDR2 YSYEKL. The V segment lost 6 bases and the J segment 6 bases; nucleotides outside the gene matches: 5. The CDR3 length is 14 residues. The CDR3 spells CASRLAGGLDTQYF. The CDR3, as DNA: TGCGCCAGCAGATTAGCGGGGGGGCTGGATACGCAGTATTTT.

The chain is built from TRBV28 and TRBJ1-5; the D is unclear. The CDR3 covers 15 residues. The V gene lost 2 bases and the J gene lost 2 bases, with 10 bases spanning the gap. Germline V gene lookup returns CDR1 MDHEN and CDR2 SYDVKM. The CDR3 sequence is CASSLRTGGNQPQHF. CDR3 coding DNA: TGTGCCAGCAGTTTAAGGACTGGGGGCAATCAGCCCCAGCATTTT.

V usage is TRBV28 and J usage is TRBJ1-5, with 9 bases matching TRBD1. V dropped 6 bases and J dropped 3; count of bases not matched to a gene: 6. Germline V gene sequence: CDR1 MDHEN, CDR2 SYDVKM. This CDR3 contains 15 residues. The DNA of the CDR3 is TGTGCCAGCAGCCGGGGACAGGGCCCCAATCAGCCCCAGCATTTT. It is translated as CASSRGQGPNQPQHF.

Only one count was recorded for this clone. This chain connects TRBV29-1 to TRBJ2-3; 8 nucleotides agree with TRBD2. CDR3 length: 15 amino acids. The trim removed 6 bases at V and 2 bases at J, leaving 10 bases unmatched. Germline V gene sequence: CDR1 SQVTM, CDR2 ANQGSEA. The CDR3 is CSVHGLAGPTDTQYF. CDR3 DNA sequence: TGCAGCGTCCACGGCCTAGCGGGTCCCACAGATACGCAGTATTTT.

This rearrangement joins TRBV15 to TRBJ2-1, with D unresolved. V was trimmed by 0 bases and J by 5 bases, leaving 14 bases between them. Germline CDR1 reads LNHNV; CDR2 reads YYDKDF (reference sequence). CDR3 length: 16 amino acids. The CDR3 coding sequence is TGTGCCACCAGCAGAGATGTTGCGAGTAAAAACAATGAGCAGTTCTTC. It specifies CATSRDVASKNNEQFF. The entire variable domain, with the rest obtained from reference TRBV15 and TRBJ2-1, is as follows: DAMVIQNPRYQVTQFGKPVTLSCSQTLNHNVMYWYQQKSSQAPKLLFHYYDKDFNNEADTPDNFQSRRPNTSFCFLDIRSPGLGDTAMYLCATSRDVASKNNEQFFGPGTRLTVL.

J is TRBJ1-2 and V is TRBV7-9, with a possible D match to TRBD1 (5 bases). V lost 5 bases and J lost 4, with 8 bases in between. The CDR3 is 12 amino acids. Germline assignment: CDR1 SEHNR and CDR2 FQNEAQ (reference sequence). CDR3 in amino acids: CASSDDSYGYTF. CDR3 DNA sequence: TGTGCCAGCAGCGACGACAGCTATGGCTACACCTTC.

The rearrangement joins TRBV5-4 to TRBJ2-1; 10 bases are shared with TRBD2. V shed 4 bases, J shed 3 bases, and the junction held 7 bases outside the gene matches. CDR1 is SGHNT and CDR2 is YYREEE in the germline V gene (reference sequence). CDR3 length: 16 residues. The CDR3 protein is CASSRPVAGGYNEQFF. Here the CDR3 DNA reads TGTGCCAGCAGCCGTCCAGTAGCGGGAGGCTACAATGAGCAGTTCTTC. Full variable domain (outside the CDR3, taken from reference TRBV5-4 and TRBJ2-1): ETGVTQSPTHLIKTRGQQVTLRCSSQSGHNTVSWYQQALGQGPQFIFQYYREEENGRGNFPPRFSGLQFPNYSSELNVNALELDDSALYLCASSRPVAGGYNEQFFGPGTRLTVL.

This clone was counted only a few times. The gene calls are TRBV18 and TRBJ2-5; a weak D match, TRBD1 (6 bases). The ends were cut back, 3 bases at V and 0 bases at J, with 8 bases in the middle. The CDR3 extends over 14 amino acids. Germline assignment: CDR1 KGHSH and CDR2 LQKENI. The CDR3 region is CASSPDRYQETQYF. Here the CDR3 DNA reads TGTGCCAGCTCACCCGACAGGTACCAAGAGACCCAGTACTTC.

CDR3 sequence (DNA): TGTGCCAGCAGCTTAGCTTTCGGGATCTCTAATGAAAAACTGTTTTTT. It specifies CASSLAFGISNEKLFF. The V call is TRBV7-8, the J call TRBJ1-4, with D unclear. The germline CDR1 and CDR2 sequences are SGHVS and FQNEAQ. The ends were cut back, 0 bases at V and 3 bases at J, with 11 bases in the middle. The CDR3 length is 16 residues.

V and J are TRBV30 and TRBJ2-2; D possibly corresponds to TRBD2 (7 bases). The V gene's germline CDR1 is GTSNPN and CDR2 SVGIG (reference sequence). V gave up 0 bases and J gave up 6 bases, with 11 bases separating them. CDR3 length: 14 residues. Written as DNA, the CDR3 is TGTGCCTGGAGTGTAACCGGGGGGCCCGGGGAGCTGTTTTTT. Protein product: CAWSVTGGPGELFF.

In this sample, this clone turned up a few times. This sequence joins TRBV18 and TRBJ1-1, with 12 bases fitting TRBD1. CDR3 length equals 16 residues. From germline, CDR1 is KGHSH and CDR2 LQKENI. Trimming cost V 3 bases and J 5 bases; bases outside gene matches: 7. CDR3 nucleotides: TGTGCCAGCTCACCTGGGACAGGGGGCTTGGGTACTGAAGCTTTCTTT. This translates into CASSPGTGGLGTEAFF.

The rearrangement links TRBV5-6 to TRBJ1-6; 11 nucleotides match TRBD1. Looked up from germline, CDR1 is SGHDT and CDR2 is YYEEEE. Trimming cost V 1 base and J 9 bases; bases outside gene matches: 6. This CDR3 contains 16 residues. The chain's CDR3 is CASSLYVGTGGSPLHF. The CDR3 nucleotides read TGTGCCAGCAGCTTGTACGTGGGGACAGGGGGTTCACCCCTCCACTTT. The full variable domain, completed using reference TRBV5-6 and TRBJ1-6, is DAGVTQSPTHLIKTRGQQVTLRCSPKSGHDTVSWYQQALGQGPQFIFQYYEEEERQRGNFPDRFSGHQFPNYSSELNVNALLLGDSALYLCASSLYVGTGGSPLHFGNGTRLTVT.

This chain uses TRBV11-2 with TRBJ2-6; TRBD1 matches 12 bases. V was pared by 5 bases and J by 4 bases, with 9 bases of the junction left unmatched. The CDR3 sequence is 18 residues long. Germline CDR1 SGHAT, CDR2 FQNNGV. CDR3 nucleotides: TGTGCCAGCAGCCCCGGGACAGGGGGCGTTTCGGGGGCCAACGTCCTGACTTTC. It yields the protein CASSPGTGGVSGANVLTF.